The 24 T cell receptor beta chains given below trace back to one sample, sequenced in a study of shared clonotypes between healthy human individuals. TCRdb's copy holds only in-frame clones and misses some; the assay was immunoSEQ multiplex PCR. The sample shows 850,000 to 1,200,000 clones, 70% to 80% of them seen only once. Sequenced material: memory CD4+ T cells sorted from blood. The subset is: CD45RA-negative fraction. Receptors were obtained from a man younger than 35 in good health.

Only a few counts were recorded for this clone. The chain uses TRBV7-8 and TRBJ2-7, with 9 bases lining up with TRBD1. The CDR3 runs 15 residues. Germline lookup yields CDR1 SGHVS and CDR2 FQNEAQ. Germline trimming cut 5 bases from V and 0 bases from J; bases unmatched to any gene: 5. CDR3 bases: TGTGCCAGCAGCGCGGGACAGGGAAGCTCCTACGAGCAGTACTTC. This encodes CASSAGQGSSYEQYF.

CDR3 bases: TGTGCCAGTAGCCTCCCGCTGGAGGCCGCTGAAGCTTTCTTT. Protein sequence: CASSLPLEAAEAFF. The chain employs TRBV19 and TRBJ1-1, with no clear D. CDR3 size: 14 residues. The V end was cut by 6 bases, the J end by 6 bases, with 17 bases between. In germline, CDR1 is LNHDA, CDR2 SQIVND (reference sequence).

This clone was seen at least ten times. The rearrangement uses TRBV29-1 and TRBJ1-1; D perhaps matches TRBD1 (6 bases). The V and J ends lost 6 bases and 0 bases respectively, with 14 bases between them. Looked up from germline, CDR1 is SQVTM and CDR2 is ANQGSEA. This CDR3 contains 14 residues. This chain's CDR3 is CSVGQGSMNTEAFF. The CDR3 nucleotides read TGCAGCGTCGGTCAGGGGAGCATGAACACTGAAGCTTTCTTT.

To note about this clone: Distinct nucleotide sequences in the sample also encode this CDR3. The gene calls are TRBV5-1 and TRBJ1-4, with 7 bases lining up with TRBD1. The V gene end was trimmed by 4 bases and the J gene end by 0 bases; junction bases not matched to a gene: 3. CDR3 length equals 15 residues. Germline CDR1 SGHRS, CDR2 YFSETQ. The CDR3 DNA is TGCGCCAGCAGCCTCACAGGGGCAACTAATGAAAAACTGTTTTTT. This sequence encodes CASSLTGATNEKLFF. Drawing the rest from reference TRBV5-1 and TRBJ1-4, the complete variable domain is KAGVTQTPRYLIKTRGQQVTLSCSPISGHRSVSWYQQTPGQGLQFLFEYFSETQRNKGNFPGRFSGRQFSNSRSEMNVSTLELGDSALYLCASSLTGATNEKLFFGSGTQLSVL.

V usage is TRBV30 and J usage is TRBJ2-7; D could derive from TRBD1 or TRBD2 (6 bases each). The V gene lost 3 bases and the J gene lost 4 bases, with 16 bases spanning the gap. The CDR3 spans 14 residues. The germline V gene has CDR1 GTSNPN and CDR2 SVGIG (reference sequence). CDR3 sequence (DNA): TGTGCCTGGAGAGGAGGGGGTAGTAAGTACGAGCAGTACTTC. It is translated as CAWRGGGSKYEQYF.

The chain combines TRBV29-1 with TRBJ1-2; 10 positions agree with TRBD1. The V and J ends lost 7 bases and 10 bases, in that order; junction bases with no gene match: 6. The CDR3 contains 11 residues. Germline lookup yields CDR1 SQVTM and CDR2 ANQGSEA. The CDR3 region is CSARQGADYTF. The DNA of the CDR3 is TGCAGCGCGCGACAGGGGGCGGACTACACCTTC.

This rearrangement joins TRBV29-1 to TRBJ1-1, with D possibly matching TRBD1 (5 bases). Germline V gene sequence: CDR1 SQVTM, CDR2 ANQGSEA. This CDR3 spans 12 amino acids. The ends were cut back, 6 bases at V and 7 bases at J, with 15 bases in the middle. The CDR3: CSVTETGIEAFF. The CDR3, as DNA: TGCAGCGTGACCGAAACAGGAATTGAAGCTTTCTTT. Based on the CDR3 plus reference TRBV29-1 and TRBJ1-1, the full variable domain is SAVISQKPSRDICQRGTSLTIQCQVDSQVTMMFWYRQQPGQSLTLIATANQGSEATYESGFVIDKFPISRPNLTFSTLTVSNMSPEDSSIYLCSVTETGIEAFFGQGTRLTVV.

The J gene is TRBJ2-7, the V gene TRBV7-9, with D maybe TRBD2 (6 bases). This CDR3 comprises 13 residues. Germline lookup yields CDR1 SEHNR and CDR2 FQNEAQ (reference sequence). V was clipped by 0 bases and J by 6 bases, with 9 bases between them. Here the CDR3 reads CASSLASGVEQYF. The CDR3 bases are TGTGCCAGCAGCTTAGCTTCGGGGGTCGAGCAGTACTTC. Together with reference TRBV7-9 and TRBJ2-7, the CDR3 gives the full variable domain: DTGVSQNPRHKITKRGQNVTFRCDPISEHNRLYWYRQTLGQGPEFLTYFQNEAQLEKSRLLSDRFSAERPKGSFSTLEIQRTEQGDSAMYLCASSLASGVEQYFGPGTRLTVT.

The sample holds many counts of this clone. V gene TRBV7-2 combines with J gene TRBJ2-5; 15 nucleotides align to TRBD2. Germline lookup yields CDR1 SGHTA and CDR2 FQGNSA. The CDR3 sequence is 17 residues long. V gave up 1 base and J gave up 3 bases; unmatched junction bases: 3. The CDR3 nucleotides read TGTGCCAGCAGCTTAGGGACTAGCGGGGGGGGCAAAGAGACCCAGTACTTC. This sequence encodes CASSLGTSGGGKETQYF. Looking up the rest from reference TRBV7-2 and TRBJ2-5 gives the full variable domain: GAGVSQSPSNKVTEKGKDVELRCDPISGHTALYWYRQSLGQGLEFLIYFQGNSAPDKSGLPSDRFSAERTGGSVSTLTIQRTQQEDSAVYLCASSLGTSGGGKETQYFGPGTRLLVL.

The chain employs TRBV29-1 and TRBJ2-1, with TRBD1 identical over 8 bases. The trim removed 7 bases at V and 7 bases at J, leaving 3 bases unmatched. This CDR3 comprises 11 residues. CDR1 and CDR2 from the germline V gene are SQVTM and ANQGSEA. The CDR3 spells CSGYRGNEQFF. The CDR3, as DNA: TGCAGCGGATACAGGGGGAATGAGCAGTTCTTC.

The chain's CDR3 is CASRGGGETWKPQHF. The CDR3 DNA reads TGTGCCAGCAGGGGAGGTGGGGAGACTTGGAAGCCCCAGCATTTT. The J gene is TRBJ1-5, the V gene TRBV28; D is ambiguous. Trimming left V 6 bases short and J 8 bases short, with 20 bases between. Germline V gene lookup returns CDR1 MDHEN and CDR2 SYDVKM. The CDR3 has 15 residues.

This clone was detected once. The chain uses TRBV10-3 and TRBJ2-3; 8 positions agree with TRBD2. CDR3 length: 16 residues. Germline CDR1 ENHRY, CDR2 SYGVKD. V shed 5 bases, J shed 4 bases, and the junction held 11 bases outside the gene matches. The CDR3 protein is CAISSLAGGIADTQYF. The CDR3 DNA follows: TGTGCCATCAGTTCATTGGCGGGGGGCATTGCAGATACGCAGTATTTT.

This sequence joins TRBV10-3 and TRBJ1-2, with 9 bases fitting TRBD1. V was pared by 4 bases and J by 4 bases, with 10 bases of the junction left unmatched. The germline CDR1 and CDR2 sequences are ENHRY and SYGVKD. The CDR3 is made up of 16 amino acids. The CDR3 loop reads CAISGGQGLGSYGYTF. The CDR3 DNA reads as TGTGCCATCAGTGGGGGACAGGGATTAGGTAGCTATGGCTACACCTTC.

The chain employs TRBV7-3 and TRBJ2-5; D may be TRBD1 or TRBD2 (5 bases each). Trimming pared 5 bases from V and 7 bases from J, leaving 14 bases between. The CDR3 spans 13 residues. CDR1 SGHTA and CDR2 FQGTGA come from the germline V gene. The CDR3 nucleotides are TGTGCCAGCAGCCCGTCGGGGCCGGGGACCCAGTACTTC. Residues: CASSPSGPGTQYF.

Regarding this clone: Other DNA sequences from this sample encode an identical CDR3 as well. The chain uses TRBV7-2 and TRBJ2-2, with D perhaps TRBD2 (6 bases). CDR3 length: 14 residues. Trimming left V 1 base short and J 4 bases short, with 7 bases between. Germline CDR1 reads SGHTA; CDR2 reads FQGNSA. The CDR3 sequence: CASSLVGGTGELFF. The DNA of the CDR3 is TGTGCCAGCAGCTTAGTGGGAGGCACCGGGGAGCTGTTTTTT. The variable domain in full, completed from reference TRBV7-2 and TRBJ2-2, reads GAGVSQSPSNKVTEKGKDVELRCDPISGHTALYWYRQSLGQGLEFLIYFQGNSAPDKSGLPSDRFSAERTGGSVSTLTIQRTQQEDSAVYLCASSLVGGTGELFFGEGSRLTVL.

The chain uses TRBV2 and TRBJ2-6; 7 nucleotides match TRBD2. The V gene's germline CDR1 is SNHLY and CDR2 FYNNEI. The length of the CDR3 is 17 residues. The J segment lost 0 bases and the V segment lost 8 bases, leaving 10 bases of the junction unmatched. The CDR3: CASRDYGRFSGANVLTF. Here the CDR3 DNA reads TGTGCCAGCCGGGACTATGGGAGGTTCTCTGGGGCCAACGTCCTGACTTTC. The full variable domain, rest sourced from reference TRBV2 and TRBJ2-6, is EPEVTQTPSHQVTQMGQEVILRCVPISNHLYFYWYRQILGQKVEFLVSFYNNEISEKSEIFDDQFSVERPDGSNFTLKIRSTKLEDSAMYFCASRDYGRFSGANVLTFGAGSRLTVL.

DNA of the CDR3: TGTGCCTGGAGTCTAGGGGGGGCAGAGACCCAGTACTTC. This codes for CAWSLGGAETQYF. The V and J genes are TRBV30 and TRBJ2-5, with D perhaps TRBD2 (7 bases). V was pared by 2 bases and J by 4 bases, with 11 bases between. The CDR3 sequence is 13 residues long. Germline lookup yields CDR1 GTSNPN and CDR2 SVGIG (reference sequence).

This rearrangement joins TRBV19 to TRBJ2-7; no definite D call. Per germline, CDR1 LNHDA and CDR2 SQIVND (reference sequence). The CDR3 contains 14 residues. V lost 8 bases to trimming and J lost 6 bases, with 20 bases between them. The DNA of the CDR3 is TGTGCCAGTCTGTTTGGTAAGAGGTGCGGCGAGCAGTACTTC. Translated, it gives CASLFGKRCGEQYF.

The chain combines TRBV19 with TRBJ2-3, with D perhaps given as TRBD1 or TRBD2 (5 bases each). This CDR3 spans 12 amino acids. Deletions cut 1 base from V and 9 bases from J, with 8 bases between. Per the germline V gene, CDR1 is LNHDA and CDR2 is SQIVND (reference sequence). The CDR3 here is CASSIGEGTQYF. For the CDR3, the DNA is TGTGCCAGTAGTATAGGCGAGGGGACGCAGTATTTT.

This rearrangement joins TRBV5-1 to TRBJ2-3; D perhaps matches TRBD2 (5 bases). In germline, CDR1 is SGHRS, CDR2 YFSETQ. V lost 4 bases and J 3 bases, leaving 12 bases between the germline ends. The CDR3 is 14 amino acids. The CDR3 DNA reads TGCGCCAGCAGCCTAAGTAGGGAGACAGATACGCAGTATTTT. Translation: CASSLSRETDTQYF.

This clone occurred a few times. The chain recombines TRBV6-1 with TRBJ1-2; 9 bases line up with TRBD1. The V and J ends lost 8 bases and 4 bases, in that order; junction bases with no gene match: 8. The germline gives CDR1 MNHNS, CDR2 SASEGT. The CDR3 has 14 residues. CDR3 protein: CASEPGQGSYGYTF. CDR3 in DNA: TGTGCCAGCGAACCGGGACAGGGCTCCTATGGCTACACCTTC.

This clone was recorded at least ten times. The gene calls are TRBV11-2 and TRBJ2-7; 8 positions match TRBD1. This CDR3 has 14 residues. V shed 4 bases, J shed 5 bases, and the junction held 7 bases outside the gene matches. The germline V gene encodes CDR1 SGHAT and CDR2 FQNNGV. The CDR3 bases are TGTGCCAGCAGCTCACTTCAGGGGGCCAACGAGCAGTACTTC. It encodes CASSSLQGANEQYF. The variable domain in full, with the rest retrieved from reference TRBV11-2 and TRBJ2-7, is EAGVAQSPRYKIIEKRQSVAFWCNPISGHATLYWYQQILGQGPKLLIQFQNNGVVDDSQLPKDRFSAERLKGVDSTLKIQPAKLEDSAVYLCASSSLQGANEQYFGPGTRLTVT.

The gene calls are TRBV5-1 and TRBJ2-3; perhaps D is TRBD1 or TRBD2 (5 bases each). The germline CDR1 and CDR2 sequences are SGHRS and YFSETQ. V was cut by 5 bases and J by 1 base, with 14 bases left in between. The CDR3 has 15 residues. CDR3 DNA: TGCGCCAGCAGGGATCAGGGCGGGCGCACAGATACGCAGTATTTT. This sequence encodes CASRDQGGRTDTQYF.

A few counts support this clone. The rearrangement joins TRBV11-2 to TRBJ1-6; no definite D call. Germline values: CDR1 SGHAT, CDR2 FQNNGV. The germline V and J ends were trimmed by 3 bases and 4 bases, with 7 bases remaining between them. The CDR3 loop spans 14 amino acids. The CDR3 spells CASSLERYNSPLHF. CDR3 bases: TGTGCCAGCAGCTTGGAAAGGTATAATTCACCCCTCCACTTT.